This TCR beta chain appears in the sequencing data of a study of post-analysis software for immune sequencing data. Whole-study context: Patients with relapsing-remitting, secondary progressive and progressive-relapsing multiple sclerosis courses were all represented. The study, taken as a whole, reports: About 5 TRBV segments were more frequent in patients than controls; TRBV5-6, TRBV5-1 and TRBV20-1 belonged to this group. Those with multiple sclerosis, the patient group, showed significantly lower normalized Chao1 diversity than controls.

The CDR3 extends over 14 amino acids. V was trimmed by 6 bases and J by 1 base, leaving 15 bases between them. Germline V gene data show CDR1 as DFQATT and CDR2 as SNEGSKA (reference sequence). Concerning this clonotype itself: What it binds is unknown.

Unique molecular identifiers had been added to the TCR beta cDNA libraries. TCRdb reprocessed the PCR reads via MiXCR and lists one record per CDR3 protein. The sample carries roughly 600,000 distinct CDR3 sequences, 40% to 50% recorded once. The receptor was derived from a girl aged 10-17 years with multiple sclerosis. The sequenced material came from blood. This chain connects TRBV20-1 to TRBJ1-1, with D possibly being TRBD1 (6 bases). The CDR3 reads CSAPGGAPNTEAFF. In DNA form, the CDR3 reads TGCAGTGCCCCCGGGGGGGCACCGAACACTGAAGCTTTCTTT.